This T cell receptor beta chain was observed in a study of identical twins. Study results and limitations: Insertion counts were lower in abundant cord blood beta clonotypes, a trend that memory repertoires did not show. Out-of-frame alpha sequences shared by twins showed excess low generation probability. Weaker excess sharing between twins was seen in beta out-of-frame sequences.

Carrying unique molecular identifiers, the cDNA also gained a universal primer site through template switching. In TCRdb, the 5' RACE reads were re-called with MiXCR into one record per CDR3 protein. This table holds 400,000 to 500,000 distinct CDR3 sequences, roughly 13% found once. The sample holds a few counts of this clonotype. Its antigen is not identified. V shed 4 bases and J shed 10 bases, with 13 bases lying between them. Germline CDR1 is LGHDT and CDR2 is YNNKEL (reference sequence). This CDR3 is built from 12 residues. The same data also contributed to another study, on yellow fever vaccine responses in identical twins.

This clonotype was obtained from a woman in her late teens or twenties in good health. The rearrangement joins TRBV3-1 to TRBJ1-1; no clear D gene. Sequencing was done on a sample of CD4+ T cells sorted from blood. The CDR3 DNA follows: TGTGCCAGCAGCCGGACTGATATTGGAGCTTTCTTT. Amino acids: CASSRTDIGAFF.